This is a list of T cell receptor beta chains from one sample in a study of shared clonotypes between healthy human individuals. Profiling relied on immunoSEQ multiplex PCR, and the TCRdb table lists in-frame clones only, not all of them. The table has about 2.2 million clones, 93% seen once. The specimen sequenced was naive CD8+ T cells from PBMCs. Receptor source: a man between 18 and 35 years old in good health. Some clones in this sample may be carry-over from other donors' samples. The CDR3 runs from the conserved cysteine through the conserved F or W. D genes are given only for firm matches. Part of the rows lack a size; the others show once, few, many or a class for expanded clones.

J,size,D,V,CDR3,DNA
TRBJ2-7,.,.,TRBV27,CASKNSGPTYEQYF,TGTGCCAGCAAGAACTCAGGCCCAACCTACGAGCAGTACTTC
TRBJ2-3,.,.,TRBV30,CAWSVGLLAEGADTQYF,TGTGCCTGGAGTGTAGGTTTGTTAGCGGAGGGGGCAGATACGCAGTATTTT
TRBJ2-2,once,TRBD2,TRBV5-1,CASSQKTSGRGTGELFF,TGCGCCAGCAGCCAAAAAACTAGCGGGAGGGGGACCGGGGAGCTGTTTTTT
TRBJ2-7,once,TRBD2,TRBV4-2,CASSHGSGSGGVYEQYF,TGTGCCAGCAGCCACGGATCGGGTAGCGGGGGGGTCTACGAGCAGTACTTC
TRBJ2-7,.,.,TRBV19,CASSIAGVSYEQYF,TGTGCCAGTAGTATAGCGGGGGTCTCCTACGAGCAGTACTTC
TRBJ2-1,once,.,TRBV7-9,CASSLVTPWGNEQFF,TGTGCCAGCAGCTTAGTAACCCCTTGGGGGAATGAGCAGTTCTTC
TRBJ2-7,.,TRBD1,TRBV27,CASSLSGQGAYEQYF,TGTGCCAGCAGTTTATCCGGCCAGGGGGCTTACGAGCAGTACTTC
TRBJ1-1,.,.,TRBV7-2,CASSFSNTEAFF,TGTGCCAGCAGCTTCTCGAACACTGAAGCTTTCTTT
TRBJ2-7,.,.,TRBV2,CASRDRDFPYEQYF,TGTGCCAGCAGAGACCGGGACTTCCCCTACGAGCAGTACTTC
TRBJ2-2,.,TRBD2,TRBV10-3,CAISELGLAGGPRDTGELFF,TGTGCCATCAGTGAGCTGGGACTAGCGGGAGGGCCTCGGGACACCGGGGAGCTGTTTTTT
TRBJ1-2,.,TRBD1,TRBV19,CASSGGQDYGYTF,TGTGCCAGTAGTGGGGGACAGGACTATGGCTACACCTTC
TRBJ2-7,.,.,TRBV7-2,CASSLSFKEQYF,TGTGCCAGCAGCCTCTCCTTCAAGGAGCAGTACTTC
TRBJ2-2,once,TRBD1,TRBV9,CASSVDGSRGQSTGELFF,TGTGCCAGCAGCGTAGACGGCAGTCGGGGACAGAGCACCGGGGAGCTGTTTTTT
TRBJ2-1,.,TRBD2,TRBV11-2,CASSLGGRRVDEQFF,TGTGCCAGCAGCTTAGGCGGGAGACGGGTAGATGAGCAGTTCTTC
TRBJ2-1,.,.,TRBV4-1,CASSQVRVSSRVGNEQFF,TGCGCCAGCAGCCAAGTGAGAGTGAGTAGTAGGGTGGGCAATGAGCAGTTCTTC
TRBJ2-1,.,TRBD2,TRBV25-1,CASSEYGPGGGPFF,TGTGCCAGCAGTGAATATGGTCCGGGCGGGGGTCCGTTCTTC
TRBJ2-2,.,.,TRBV4-3,CASSQERTFEELFF,TGCGCCAGCAGCCAAGAGCGGACATTTGAGGAGCTGTTTTTT
TRBJ2-7,.,.,TRBV29-1,CSATDGGGYEQYF,TGCAGCGCCACCGACGGAGGAGGCTACGAGCAGTACTTC
TRBJ2-5,.,.,TRBV4-1,CASSQDREETQYF,TGCGCCAGCAGCCAGGACAGAGAAGAGACCCAGTACTTC
TRBJ2-2,.,TRBD2,TRBV6-5,CASSYSRGRYTGELFF,TGTGCCAGCAGTTACTCGCGCGGGAGGTACACCGGGGAGCTGTTTTTT
TRBJ2-4,.,.,TRBV27,CASSAFLQGKNIQYF,TGTGCCAGCAGTGCTTTCCTACAAGGGAAAAACATTCAGTACTTC
TRBJ1-4,.,.,TRBV9,CASSVERGANEKLFF,TGTGCCAGCAGCGTAGAGAGGGGTGCTAATGAAAAACTGTTTTTT
TRBJ2-3,.,.,TRBV6-1,CASSEAELYFTDTQYF,TGTGCCAGCAGTGAAGCGGAGCTATATTTCACAGATACGCAGTATTTT
TRBJ2-1,.,.,TRBV29-1,CSVQPGDYNEQFF,TGCAGCGTACAACCCGGGGACTACAATGAGCAGTTCTTC
TRBJ2-1,.,TRBD2,TRBV2,CASSNSGSRGNEQFF,TGTGCCAGCAGTAATAGCGGGAGTCGCGGCAATGAGCAGTTCTTC
TRBJ2-3,.,.,TRBV11-3,CASGRRGDTQYF,TGTGCCAGCGGGCGGCGGGGAGATACGCAGTATTTT
TRBJ1-1,.,.,TRBV19,CASSMLRGPNTEAFF,TGTGCCAGTAGTATGCTCCGGGGACCGAACACTGAAGCTTTCTTT
TRBJ2-7,.,TRBD2,TRBV4-3,CASSQESGTSVYEQYF,TGCGCCAGCAGCCAAGAGTCCGGGACTAGCGTGTACGAGCAGTACTTC
TRBJ1-1,.,.,TRBV30,CAWSSNFGTEAFF,TGTGCCTGGAGTTCTAACTTTGGCACTGAAGCTTTCTTT
TRBJ2-2,.,.,TRBV14,CASSQDGARELFF,TGTGCCAGCAGCCAAGATGGCGCGCGGGAGCTGTTTTTT
TRBJ2-7,.,.,TRBV28,CASSLEGTQDEQYF,TGTGCCAGCAGTTTAGAGGGGACCCAAGACGAGCAGTACTTC
TRBJ2-1,.,.,TRBV11-2,CASSLVPDSDNEQFF,TGTGCCAGCAGCTTAGTCCCGGACAGTGATAATGAGCAGTTCTTC
TRBJ1-2,.,TRBD1,TRBV14,CASSQRTGGYTF,TGTGCCAGCAGCCAAAGGACAGGTGGCTACACCTTC
TRBJ2-7,.,TRBD1,TRBV6-1,CASSEGDRGGGYEQYF,TGTGCCAGCAGTGAAGGTGACAGGGGAGGTGGCTACGAGCAGTACTTC
TRBJ2-7,.,.,TRBV7-8,CASSLLGGQLGEQYF,TGTGCCAGCAGCCTGCTTGGAGGACAGCTTGGCGAGCAGTACTTC
TRBJ2-3,.,.,TRBV7-9,CASSLTPDTQYF,TGTGCCAGCAGCTTGACCCCCGATACGCAGTATTTT
TRBJ2-2,.,.,TRBV4-1,CASSQEPGRANTGELFF,TGCGCCAGCAGCCAAGAGCCGGGCCGGGCGAACACCGGGGAGCTGTTTTTT
TRBJ2-2,.,.,TRBV7-9,CASSLAGGTNTGELFF,TGTGCCAGCAGCTTAGCTGGCGGGACGAACACCGGGGAGCTGTTTTTT